A single sample gave rise to the 15 T cell receptor beta chains below, sequenced in a study of regulatory T cells in long-lasting Graves disease. Time point specified: newly diagnosed GD, antithyroid drugs for less than 3 months. Making the TCR library involved RNA that had been extracted from PBMCs. Library construction for TCR beta used iRepertoire HTBI primers and Arm-PCR of CDR3 regions. TCRdb passed the multiplex PCR reads through MiXCR, listing each CDR3 protein once. The table lists some 500,000 distinct CDR3 sequences, roughly 14% of them singletons, with roughly 10% in the top ten. These data are also associated with another study on T cells in Graves' hyperthyroidism and ophthalmopathy.

This sample comprised peripheral blood mononuclear cells (PBMCs), obtained at new diagnosis, from a patient treated with antithyroid drugs. These receptor sequences come from a man aged 25 to 40 with Graves disease.

This clonotype has more than one count but fewer than ten. The chain uses TRBV7-6 and TRBJ2-5, with D maybe TRBD2 (6 bases). The V end was cut by 0 bases, the J end by 6 bases, with 17 bases between. This CDR3 contains 16 residues. Per the germline V gene, CDR1 is SGHVS and CDR2 is FNYEAQ. The CDR3, as DNA: TGTGCCAGCAGCTTAGCCCCGTATAGCGGAGGCCAGACCCAGTACTTC. Translating gives CASSLAPYSGGQTQYF.

This clonotype was seen a handful of times. The chain carries TRBV5-5 and TRBJ2-1, with D possibly called TRBD1 or TRBD2 (5 bases each). The tail of the sequence fits TRBJ2-5 better, so the J call may be wrong. The CDR3 length is 15 residues. Per the germline V gene, CDR1 is SGHKS and CDR2 is YYEKEE (reference sequence). The CDR3 DNA reads as TGTGCCAGCAGCTCGCAGGGTCGGGGAAAAGAGACCCAGTACTTC. This sequence encodes CASSSQGRGKETQYF.

In its sample, this clonotype was seen many times. The gene calls are TRBV2 and TRBJ2-7, with TRBD1 identical over 8 bases. Germline V gene data show CDR1 as SNHLY and CDR2 as FYNNEI. V shed 4 bases and J 2 bases; nucleotides not matched to a gene: 1. The CDR3 runs 13 residues. For the CDR3, the DNA is TGTGCCAGCAGTGGGGACAGGACCTACGAGCAGTACTTC. It translates to CASSGDRTYEQYF.

This clonotype occurred a few times. This chain connects TRBV6-5 to TRBJ2-1, with 13 bases fitting TRBD2. Germline-derived CDR1 and CDR2 are MNHEY and SVGAGI. This CDR3 has 16 amino acids. V lost 4 bases, J lost 8 bases, and 8 bases stayed unmatched. CDR3 nucleotides: TGTGCCAGCAGTTTTCGACTAGCGGGAGGTCAGGATGAGCAGTTCTTC. Its translation: CASSFRLAGGQDEQFF.

This clonotype was seen many times. The chain carries TRBV2 and TRBJ1-1; D is unresolved. CDR3 length equals 15 residues. V was clipped by 7 bases and J by 0 bases, with 15 bases between them. CDR1 and CDR2 from the germline V gene are SNHLY and FYNNEI. CDR3 bases: TGTGCCAGCAAAACCGGACCTTCTCTGAACACTGAAGCTTTCTTT. It specifies CASKTGPSLNTEAFF.

The V gene is TRBV12-5, the J gene TRBJ2-3; D unclear. Trimming cost V 6 bases and J 5 bases, with 21 bases left between them. Per the germline V gene, CDR1 is LGHNT and CDR2 is FRNRAP. This CDR3 contains 16 residues. CDR3 in amino acids: CASGPPSDEPQDTQYF. The CDR3 DNA reads as TGTGCTAGTGGCCCCCCCAGCGACGAACCGCAAGATACGCAGTATTTT. Variable domain in full (rest from reference TRBV12-5 and TRBJ2-3): DARVTQTPRHKVTEMGQEVTMRCQPILGHNTVFWYRQTMMQGLELLAYFRNRAPLDDSGMPKDRFSAEMPDATLATLKIQPSEPRDSAVYFCASGPPSDEPQDTQYFGPGTRLTVL.

In the case of this clonotype: A far larger clone is off by one base, so a read error is likely. The chain employs TRBV28 and TRBJ1-2; 7 nucleotides line up with TRBD1. The CDR3 consists of 15 residues. V gave up 5 bases and J gave up 5 bases; unmatched junction bases: 11. The germline CDR1 and CDR2 sequences are MDHEN and SYDVKM. For the CDR3, the DNA is TGTGCCAGCAGTCTACAACCGACAGGGAGTTATGGCTACACCTTC. Encoded protein: CASSLQPTGSYGYTF.

This clonotype was seen a handful of times. The CDR3 sequence: CAWDRGREEKLFF. The DNA of the CDR3 is TGTGCCTGGGACAGGGGCAGAGAAGAAAAACTGTTTTTT. The genes are TRBV30 and TRBJ1-4, with 8 bases that match TRBD1. The germline V gene has CDR1 GTSNPN and CDR2 SVGIG (reference sequence). J lost 8 bases, V lost 5 bases, and 7 bases had no gene match. There are 13 residues in the CDR3.

In this sample, this clonotype turned up many times. The CDR3 here is CASSTGGAGYEQYF. The CDR3 coding sequence is TGTGCCAGCTCGACAGGGGGCGCCGGCTACGAGCAGTACTTC. The chain couples TRBV28 to TRBJ2-7; 10 bases map to TRBD1. This CDR3 has 14 residues. Germline V lookup: CDR1 MDHEN, CDR2 SYDVKM. With V trimmed by 8 bases and J by 3 bases, 7 bases remained unmatched. Complete variable domain (other parts from reference TRBV28 and TRBJ2-7): DVKVTQSSRYLVKRTGEKVFLECVQDMDHENMFWYRQDPGLGLRLIYFSYDVKMKEKGDIPEGYSVSREKKERFSLILESASTNQTSMYLCASSTGGAGYEQYFGPGTRLTVT.

Ten or more counts support this clonotype. The chain combines TRBV30 with TRBJ2-1; TRBD2 matches 8 bases. The CDR3 spans 14 residues. With 5 bases clipped from V and 7 bases from J, the junction kept 10 bases outside the gene matches. Germline CDR1 reads GTSNPN; CDR2 reads SVGIG (reference sequence). The chain's CDR3 is CAWVTAGAGNEQFF. The CDR3 DNA reads TGTGCCTGGGTTACAGCGGGAGCAGGGAATGAGCAGTTCTTC.

This clonotype was recorded at least ten times. The chain combines TRBV2 with TRBJ2-7; TRBD2 might be the D (5 bases). CDR3 length equals 14 residues. Germline V CDR1 and CDR2: SNHLY, FYNNEI. V lost 4 bases and J 4 bases, leaving 14 bases between the germline ends. CDR3 amino acids: CASSVRGSTYEQYF. The CDR3 nucleotides are TGTGCCAGCAGTGTAAGAGGGAGTACGTACGAGCAGTACTTC.

V usage is TRBV2 and J usage is TRBJ1-6; the D gene is possibly TRBD1 (5 bases). The CDR3 spans 14 residues. V was pared by 3 bases and J by 7 bases, with 10 bases between. The germline V gene has CDR1 SNHLY and CDR2 FYNNEI. The CDR3 coding sequence is TGTGCCAGCAGTGACAGGACACCGAATTCACCCCTCCACTTT. Translated, it gives CASSDRTPNSPLHF.

This clonotype appeared a single time. A far more abundant clone sits one base away, making this likely a read error. The chain couples TRBV27 to TRBJ2-3; 14 nucleotides line up with TRBD2. CDR1 and CDR2 from the germline V gene are MNHEY and SMNVEV (reference sequence). This CDR3 region has 16 residues. V gave up 4 bases and J gave up 4 bases; unmatched junction bases: 4. The CDR3 sequence: CASSCGTSGRSDTQYF. CDR3 nucleotides: TGTGCCAGCAGTTGCGGGACTAGCGGGAGATCAGATACGCAGTATTTT.

This clonotype was recorded a few times. A clone one base away is much larger, so this may be a read error. The rearrangement uses TRBV12-5 and TRBJ2-5; D assignment may be TRBD1 or TRBD2 (5 bases each). The CDR3 totals 14 residues. The germline CDR1 and CDR2 sequences are LGHNT and FRNRAP. The chain's CDR3 is CANGSPGQVETQYF. The CDR3 nucleotides are TGTGCTAATGGTTCACCGGGGCAGGTGGAGACCCAGTACTTC.

There are many counts of this clonotype. The V gene is TRBV6-1, the J gene TRBJ2-7, with 9 positions matching TRBD1. V lost 10 bases and J lost 3; bases outside the gene matches: 4. CDR3 length: 12 residues. Germline CDR1 is MNHNS and CDR2 is SASEGT. The CDR3 region is CATTGGGYEQYF. Written as DNA, the CDR3 is TGTGCCACGACAGGGGGGGGCTACGAGCAGTACTTC.